This T cell receptor beta chain was identified during a study of metastatic and nonmetastatic thyroid tumors (dated by TCRdb to about 2020). The study in broad terms: Repertoires from peripheral blood and from tumor or nodule tissue samples of malignant and benign thyroid patients were compared. What the work shows at the level of the full study, not this receptor alone: In both blood and tumor samples, TCR beta diversity was reported to be significantly higher in malignant tumors than in benign nodules.

Worth noting for this clone: Its antigen is not yet known. The sample holds no much larger clone one base away, and base qualities are not on file.

Measured from the cysteine to the phenylalanine, the CDR3 is 15 residues long. Solely the CDR3 DNA is kept, with 45 bases framed from the first base. The CDR1 and CDR2 encoded by the germline V gene are SGHAT and FQNNGV. V and J are truncated by 0 bases and 3 bases respectively, leaving an intervening sequence of 9 bases. Libraries were built with PCR. TCRdb shows the sequencer as Illumina HiSeq 4000. The TCR beta-chain CDR3 region of each patient was profiled by high-throughput sequencing. In the original analysis: A classifier to discriminate distant-metastatic papillary thyroid cancer patients was built from CDR3 differences across clinicopathological groups. The Shannon index was used to assess repertoire diversity, and the Morisita-Horn index was used to assess tumor-blood repertoire similarity. The public sequencing data were trimmed at Q25 with fastp and processed into clonotypes with MiXCR by TCRdb, which kept only in-frame beta chains. V and J calls and clone size were set by TCRdb, not the authors. Recorded for this sample are 50,000 or so clones; 22% of them occurred a single time. About 4% of the sample lies in the top ten.

None of the patients had been given any treatment before thyroid surgery. Using T-cell receptor beta sequencing, the researchers looked back retrospectively at clinical samples from patients, gathered between about 2012 and 2019. Sequencing was performed on blood. The chain is assembled from TRBV11-2 and TRBJ2-1, with the D gene too uncertain to name. This sequence was found in a male donor with papillary thyroid cancer or a benign thyroid nodule (not recorded which). Some clones in this sample may be carry-over from other donors' samples. The CDR3 protein sequence reads: CASSLDLGFYNEQFF. The DNA sequence is given as TGTGCCAGCAGCTTAGATCTGGGGTTCTACAATGAGCAGTTCTTC.